The source of this T cell receptor (beta chain) is a study of cytomegalovirus exposure and HLA in healthy donors. On this clone itself: Its antigen is not identified.

The V gene's germline CDR1 is SGHTA and CDR2 FQGNSA. The CDR3 sequence is 15 residues long. The ends were cut back, 1 base at V and 2 bases at J, with 9 bases in the middle. The primer mix had 60 Vbeta and 13 Jbeta primers. The data were produced by immunoSEQ multiplex PCR, yet TCRdb's version contains in-frame clones alone and is incomplete. The table shows about 140,000 clones, with approximately 84% occurring only once. Study-level results: Further analysis was carried out later, and it showed several of the most significant clusters appearing linked to common viral pathogens. Accurate HLA-A and HLA-B prediction from TCR beta sequences was reported for most subjects. Among the sequence variants, a highly shared cluster was likely an artifact of sequencing.

The sample taken for sequencing was PBMCs. This receptor was identified in a middle-aged woman in good health and CMV-seronegative. The rearrangement links TRBV7-2 to TRBJ1-3, with no clear D. Here the CDR3 reads CASSLGGHAGNTIYF. The DNA of the CDR3 is TGTGCCAGCAGCTTAGGAGGGCACGCTGGAAACACCATATATTTT.